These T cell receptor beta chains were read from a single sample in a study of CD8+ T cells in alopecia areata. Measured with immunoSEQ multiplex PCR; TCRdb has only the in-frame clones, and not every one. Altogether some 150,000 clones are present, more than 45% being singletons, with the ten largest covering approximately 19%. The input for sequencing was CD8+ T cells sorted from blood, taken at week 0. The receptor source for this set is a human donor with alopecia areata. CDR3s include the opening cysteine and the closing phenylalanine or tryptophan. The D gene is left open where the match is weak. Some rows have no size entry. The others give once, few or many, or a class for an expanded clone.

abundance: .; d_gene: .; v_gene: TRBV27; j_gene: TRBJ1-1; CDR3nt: TGTGCCAGCAGCCCAGGGCGGGTCACTGAAGCTTTCTTT; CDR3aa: CASSPGRVTEAFF
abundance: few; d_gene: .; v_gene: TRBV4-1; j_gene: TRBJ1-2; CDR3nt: TGCGCCAGCAGCCAAGTTTGGGAGGGGTACGGCTACACCTTC; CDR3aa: CASSQVWEGYGYTF
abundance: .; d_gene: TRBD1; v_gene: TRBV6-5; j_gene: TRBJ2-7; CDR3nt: TGTGCCAGCAGGGCCGGGACAGGAGAAGTCGAGCAGTACTTC; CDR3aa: CASRAGTGEVEQYF
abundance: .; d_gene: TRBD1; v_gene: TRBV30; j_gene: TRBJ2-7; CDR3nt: TGTGCCTGGAAGCCTGGGACAGGGCAATACGAGCAGTACTTC; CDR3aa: CAWKPGTGQYEQYF
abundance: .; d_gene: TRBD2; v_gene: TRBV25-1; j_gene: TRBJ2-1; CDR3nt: TGTGCCAGCAGTGGACTAGCGTCCTACAATGAGCAGTTCTTC; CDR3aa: CASSGLASYNEQFF
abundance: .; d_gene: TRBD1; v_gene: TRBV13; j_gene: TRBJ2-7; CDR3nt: TGTGCCAGCAGCTTAGGGGAGACAGGGAACGAGCAGTACTTC; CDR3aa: CASSLGETGNEQYF
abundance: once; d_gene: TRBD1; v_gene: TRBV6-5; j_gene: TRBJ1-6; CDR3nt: TGTGCCAGTACACCCGGGACAGTGGAATCACCCCTCCACTTT; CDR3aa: CASTPGTVESPLHF
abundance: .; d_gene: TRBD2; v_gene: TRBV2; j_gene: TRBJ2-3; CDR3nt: TGTGCCAGCAGTGAGTGGCTAGCGGGGCAAGATACGCAGTATTTT; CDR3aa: CASSEWLAGQDTQYF
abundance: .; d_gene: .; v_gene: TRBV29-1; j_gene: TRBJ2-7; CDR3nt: TGCAGCGTTAACACCCCGAACCGCGAGCAGTACTTC; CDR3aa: CSVNTPNREQYF
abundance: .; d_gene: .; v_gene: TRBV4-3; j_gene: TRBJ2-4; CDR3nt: TGCGCCAGCAGCCAAGACAAGGGTCTAGCCAAAAACATTCAGTACTTC; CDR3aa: CASSQDKGLAKNIQYF
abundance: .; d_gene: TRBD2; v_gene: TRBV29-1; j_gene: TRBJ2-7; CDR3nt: TGCAGCGTTTTAACTAGCGGAGCCTACGAGCAGTACTTC; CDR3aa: CSVLTSGAYEQYF
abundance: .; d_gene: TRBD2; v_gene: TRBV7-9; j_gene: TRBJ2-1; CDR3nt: TGTGCCAGCAGCCAAAGCGGGGGCTCCTACAATGAGCAGTTCTTC; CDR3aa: CASSQSGGSYNEQFF
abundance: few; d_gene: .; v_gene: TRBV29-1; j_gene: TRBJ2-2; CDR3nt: TGCAGCGTAGTGGACAGAAGCGGGGAGCTGTTTTTT; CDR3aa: CSVVDRSGELFF
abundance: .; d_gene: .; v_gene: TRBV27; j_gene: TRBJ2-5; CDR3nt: TGTGCCAGCAGTTTATCCGGGGGGCCCCAAGAGACCCAGTACTTC; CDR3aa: CASSLSGGPQETQYF
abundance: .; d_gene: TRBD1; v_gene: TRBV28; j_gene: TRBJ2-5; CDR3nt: TGTGCCAGCAGTTTCACGACAGGGGGCGAGACCCAGTACTTC; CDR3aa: CASSFTTGGETQYF
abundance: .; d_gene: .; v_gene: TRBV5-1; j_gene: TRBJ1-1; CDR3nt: TGCGCCAGTAGTACGGGGACAAGAACTTTCTTT; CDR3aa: CASSTGTRTFF
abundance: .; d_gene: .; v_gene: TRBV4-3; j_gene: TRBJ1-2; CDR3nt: TGCGCCAGCAGCCAAGATATGGAGTCAGGTGATGGCTACACCTTC; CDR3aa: CASSQDMESGDGYTF
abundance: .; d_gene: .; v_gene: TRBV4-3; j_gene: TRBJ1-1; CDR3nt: TGCGCCAGCAGCCAAGGGACGGCGAACACTGAAGCTTTCTTT; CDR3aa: CASSQGTANTEAFF